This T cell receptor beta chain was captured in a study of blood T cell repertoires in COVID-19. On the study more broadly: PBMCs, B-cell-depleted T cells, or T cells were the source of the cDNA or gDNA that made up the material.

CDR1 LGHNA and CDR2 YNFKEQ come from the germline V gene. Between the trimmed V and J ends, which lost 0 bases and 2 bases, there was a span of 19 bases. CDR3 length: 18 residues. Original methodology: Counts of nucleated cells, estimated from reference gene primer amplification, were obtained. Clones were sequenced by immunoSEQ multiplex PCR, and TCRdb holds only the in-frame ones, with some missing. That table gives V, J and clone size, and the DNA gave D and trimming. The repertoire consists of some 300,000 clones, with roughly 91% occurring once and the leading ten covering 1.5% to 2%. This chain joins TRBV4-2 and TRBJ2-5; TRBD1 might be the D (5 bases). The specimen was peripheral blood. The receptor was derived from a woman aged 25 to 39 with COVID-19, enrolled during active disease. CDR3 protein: CASSQDGPYVRGQETQYF. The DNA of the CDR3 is TGTGCCAGCAGCCAAGATGGGCCTTACGTTAGGGGACAAGAGACCCAGTACTTC.